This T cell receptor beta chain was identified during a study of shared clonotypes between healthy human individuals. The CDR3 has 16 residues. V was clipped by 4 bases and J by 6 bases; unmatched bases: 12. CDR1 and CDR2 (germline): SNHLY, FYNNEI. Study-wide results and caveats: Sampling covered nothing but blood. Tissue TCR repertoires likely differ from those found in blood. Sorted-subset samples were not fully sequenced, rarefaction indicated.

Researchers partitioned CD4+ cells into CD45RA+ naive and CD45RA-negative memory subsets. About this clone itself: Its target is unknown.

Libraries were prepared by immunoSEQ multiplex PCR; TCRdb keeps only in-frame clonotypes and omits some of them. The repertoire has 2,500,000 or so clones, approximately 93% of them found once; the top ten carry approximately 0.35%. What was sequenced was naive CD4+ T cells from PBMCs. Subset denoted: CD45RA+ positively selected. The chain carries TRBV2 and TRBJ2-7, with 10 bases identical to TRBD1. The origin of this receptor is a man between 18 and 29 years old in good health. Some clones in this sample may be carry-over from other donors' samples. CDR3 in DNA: TGTGCCAGCAGTGCCTTAGAGGGGACAGGGGTCCCCGAGCAGTACTTC. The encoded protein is CASSALEGTGVPEQYF.